The 10 T cell receptor beta chains below come from one sample, sequenced in a study of shared clonotypes between healthy human individuals. Profiling relied on immunoSEQ multiplex PCR, and the TCRdb table lists in-frame clones only, not all of them. The table includes more than 2 million clones, 95% detected once. What was sequenced was naive CD4+ T cells sorted from blood. Subset described: CD45RA+ positively selected. The receptors here all came from a man in his late teens or twenties in good health.

The chain carries TRBV5-1 and TRBJ2-1, with D perhaps TRBD2 (5 bases). The germline V gene has CDR1 SGHRS and CDR2 YFSETQ. V was pared by 1 base and J by 2 bases, with 10 bases between. The length of the CDR3 is 15 residues. CDR3 region: CASSLRGVTYNEQFF. For the CDR3, the DNA is TGCGCCAGCAGCTTGCGGGGTGTTACCTACAATGAGCAGTTCTTC.

V gene TRBV2 combines with J gene TRBJ2-3; 8 positions agree with TRBD2. The V and J ends lost 7 bases and 3 bases, in that order; junction bases with no gene match: 3. The germline V gene has CDR1 SNHLY and CDR2 FYNNEI. This CDR3 has 13 residues. In DNA, the CDR3 is TGTGCCAGCAACCAGCGGGAGACAGATACGCAGTATTTT. Its protein product is CASNQRETDTQYF.

The gene calls are TRBV5-4 and TRBJ1-6; TRBD1 aligns across 8 bases. The CDR3 is made up of 15 amino acids. J lost 8 bases, V lost 0 bases, and 4 bases had no gene match. Germline V gives CDR1 SGHNT, CDR2 YYREEE (reference sequence). CDR3 in amino acids: CASSLGQGLHSPLHF. Written as DNA, the CDR3 is TGTGCCAGCAGCTTGGGACAGGGGTTACATTCACCCCTCCACTTT.

The genes are TRBV30 and TRBJ1-4; D perhaps matches TRBD1 (5 bases). This CDR3 region has 14 residues. V lost 3 bases and J 10 bases, leaving 18 bases between the germline ends. Per germline, CDR1 GTSNPN and CDR2 SVGIG (reference sequence). The chain's CDR3 is CAWSEGQVLGKLFF. CDR3 sequence (DNA): TGTGCCTGGAGCGAGGGGCAGGTGCTGGGAAAACTGTTTTTT.

This clone was recorded only once. The same CDR3 can be traced to other DNA sequences in this sample. This rearrangement joins TRBV18 to TRBJ2-5, with D unclear. CDR1 and CDR2 (germline): KGHSH, LQKENI. This CDR3 has 12 residues. Trimming took 4 bases from V and 1 from J, leaving 4 bases between them. In DNA, the CDR3 is TGTGCCAGCTCACGCTCCCAAGAGACCCAGTACTTC. As protein: CASSRSQETQYF.

The chain is built from TRBV19 and TRBJ1-5; TRBD1 agrees at 9 bases. Germline CDR1 is LNHDA and CDR2 is SQIVND (reference sequence). Trimming at V came to 5 bases and at J to 1 base, leaving 6 bases not matched to a gene. This CDR3 contains 16 residues. DNA of the CDR3: TGTGCCAGTAGTCCGCAACAGGGGGCAAGCAATCAGCCCCAGCATTTT. Amino acids: CASSPQQGASNQPQHF.

The chain joins TRBV28 to TRBJ1-5; D possibly corresponds to TRBD1 (5 bases). Germline assignment: CDR1 MDHEN and CDR2 SYDVKM. Between the trimmed V and J ends, which lost 6 bases and 0 bases, there was a span of 15 bases. This CDR3 region has 16 residues. CDR3 DNA: TGTGCCAGCAGGAGGGGTCACACCATTAGCAATCAGCCCCAGCATTTT. It specifies CASRRGHTISNQPQHF.

The chain carries TRBV30 and TRBJ1-4, with 9 bases matching TRBD1. The CDR3 covers 13 residues. The trim removed 5 bases at V and 7 bases at J, leaving 5 bases unmatched. Germline V gene data show CDR1 as GTSNPN and CDR2 as SVGIG (reference sequence). CDR3 bases: TGTGCCTGGGGGACAGGGATTAGTGAAAAACTGTTTTTT. Translated, it gives CAWGTGISEKLFF.

The chain employs TRBV4-3 and TRBJ1-3; D not resolved. CDR1 LGHNA and CDR2 YSLEER come from the germline V gene. Trimming cost V 8 bases and J 3 bases, with 11 bases left between them. The CDR3 has 13 amino acids. For the CDR3, the DNA is TGCGCCAGCCGACAAGTCGGTGGAAACACCATATATTTT. It codes for CASRQVGGNTIYF.

The chain combines TRBV25-1 with TRBJ1-2; the D gene is possibly TRBD1 (5 bases). The V end lost 4 bases, the J end lost 5 bases, and 11 bases lay between the germline ends. From germline, CDR1 is MGHDK and CDR2 SYGVNS. The CDR3 runs to 13 residues. CDR3 sequence reads: CASSAGRAYGYTF. In nucleotides, the CDR3 is TGTGCCAGCAGTGCGGGCAGGGCTTATGGCTACACCTTC.